Presented here are 23 T cell receptor beta chains from one specimen sequenced in a study of blood T cells in healthy people across ages. It was with a sample-barcoded 5' primer and a J-beta primer mix that a second PCR of about 6 to 12 cycles was run. TCRdb passed the 5' RACE reads through MiXCR, listing each CDR3 protein once. The sample has 1 million or so distinct CDR3 sequences; 35% to 55% are singletons. The sequencing input was blood. Source of these receptors: a woman aged 60 to 75 in good health.

The V gene is TRBV2, the J gene TRBJ2-7; D uncertain. Trimming pared 6 bases from V and 4 bases from J, leaving 10 bases between. In germline, CDR1 is SNHLY, CDR2 FYNNEI. This CDR3 is 12 amino acids long. The CDR3 DNA sequence: TGTGCCAGCAGGTTGGGCGCATACGAGCAGTACTTC. Encoded protein: CASRLGAYEQYF.

V gene TRBV20-1 combines with J gene TRBJ2-7, with 10 bases lining up with TRBD1. This CDR3 has 11 amino acids. J gave up 5 bases and V 5 bases, and 0 bases lay outside the gene matches. Germline V gene lookup returns CDR1 DFQATT and CDR2 SNEGSKA (reference sequence). CDR3 coding DNA: TGCAGTGCTGGACAGGGGGACGAGCAGTACTTC. This encodes CSAGQGDEQYF.

The chain employs TRBV3-1 and TRBJ2-1; TRBD1 agrees at 7 bases. This CDR3 comprises 13 residues. From germline, CDR1 is LGHDT and CDR2 YNNKEL (reference sequence). J gave up 9 bases and V 5 bases, and 7 bases lay outside the gene matches. CDR3 region: CASSTGTVGEQFF. CDR3 coding DNA: TGTGCCAGCAGCACCGGGACAGTTGGTGAGCAGTTCTTC.

Worth noting for this clonotype: At one end, the junction sequence differs from germline, possibly due to a read error. The chain recombines TRBV12-3 or TRBV12-4 with TRBJ2-7; D is unclear. This CDR3 spans 12 amino acids. The CDR3 sequence is CASSGSSYGQYF. Here the CDR3 DNA reads TGTGCCAGCAGTGGTTCCTCCTACGGGCAGTACTTC.

The chain combines TRBV18 with TRBJ2-7, with 10 bases that match TRBD1. TRBJ2-5 explains the end of the DNA better; the J call may be wrong. Germline values: CDR1 KGHSH, CDR2 LQKENI. The length of the CDR3 is 15 residues. The CDR3 loop reads CASSPGQGTRETQYF. The DNA of the CDR3 is TGTGCCAGCTCACCGGGACAGGGGACGAGAGAGACCCAGTACTTC.

This clonotype was seen many times. CDR3 in DNA: TGCAGCGTTGAGATCCCGCTAGGGGGTTCCACAGATACGCAGTATTTT. Its protein is CSVEIPLGGSTDTQYF. V and J are TRBV29-1 and TRBJ2-3; perhaps TRBD1 as D (6 bases). The CDR3 spans 16 residues. CDR1 is SQVTM and CDR2 is ANQGSEA in the germline V gene. V shed 3 bases and J shed 2 bases, with 18 bases lying between them.

A remark on this clonotype: The junction does not match germline at one end; this may be a read error. The rearrangement joins TRBV12-3 or TRBV12-4 to TRBJ2-7; possibly TRBD1 for D (6 bases). The CDR3 covers 14 residues. CDR3 in DNA: TGTGCCGGCAGTTTAGGTACAGGGACCTACGAGCAGTACTTC. It yields the protein CAGSLGTGTYEQYF.

This chain connects TRBV7-9 to TRBJ2-7, with 10 bases aligning to TRBD1. The V segment lost 5 bases and the J segment 2 bases; nucleotides outside the gene matches: 18. The CDR3 has 19 residues. CDR1 and CDR2 from the germline V gene are SEHNR and FQNEAQ (reference sequence). DNA for the CDR3: TGTGCCAGCAGCCTGGGGACAGGGGACCTAAGAAAGATTACCTACGAGCAGTACTTC. Translated: CASSLGTGDLRKITYEQYF. Drawing the rest from reference TRBV7-9 and TRBJ2-7, the complete variable domain is DTGVSQNPRHKITKRGQNVTFRCDPISEHNRLYWYRQTLGQGPEFLTYFQNEAQLEKSRLLSDRFSAERPKGSFSTLEIQRTEQGDSAMYLCASSLGTGDLRKITYEQYFGPGTRLTVT.

The gene calls are TRBV28 and TRBJ2-1, with TRBD1 matching over 7 bases. The junction had 10 bases not matched to a gene; V was cut back by 5 bases and J by 15 bases. Per germline, CDR1 MDHEN and CDR2 SYDVKM. The CDR3 totals 12 residues. CDR3 residues: CASSLPGQRTFF. CDR3 bases: TGTGCCAGCAGTCTACCGGGACAGCGAACGTTCTTC. Complete variable domain (other parts from reference TRBV28 and TRBJ2-1): DVKVTQSSRYLVKRTGEKVFLECVQDMDHENMFWYRQDPGLGLRLIYFSYDVKMKEKGDIPEGYSVSREKKERFSLILESASTNQTSMYLCASSLPGQRTFFGPGTRLTVL.

The chain links TRBV29-1 to TRBJ1-2; TRBD1 is a possible D gene (6 bases). The germline gives CDR1 SQVTM, CDR2 ANQGSEA. Trimming removed 0 bases at V and 4 bases at J, with 12 bases between. The length of the CDR3 is 14 residues. The CDR3 DNA follows: TGCAGCGTTGAAGATCAAAGGGACACCTATGGCTACACCTTC. Its translation: CSVEDQRDTYGYTF.

This clonotype was counted only a few times. The chain links TRBV9 to TRBJ1-4; D perhaps matches TRBD1 (5 bases). The V gene lost 3 bases and the J gene lost 8 bases, with 11 bases spanning the gap. The CDR3 covers 13 residues. Germline values: CDR1 SGDLS, CDR2 YYNGEE. The DNA of the CDR3 is TGTGCCAGCAGCGCCATAGGGACGGAAAAACTGTTTTTT. Its translation: CASSAIGTEKLFF.

The chain uses TRBV20-1 and TRBJ1-5, with unresolved D. CDR1 and CDR2 (germline): DFQATT, SNEGSKA (reference sequence). V lost 1 base and J 7 bases, leaving 11 bases between the germline ends. CDR3 size: 13 residues. The CDR3 is CSARGSFKQPQHF. For the CDR3, the DNA is TGCAGTGCTAGAGGCAGTTTCAAGCAGCCCCAGCATTTT.

The gene calls are TRBV29-1 and TRBJ1-2; a weak D match, TRBD1 (5 bases). Germline values: CDR1 SQVTM, CDR2 ANQGSEA. CDR3 length equals 15 residues. Between the trimmed V and J ends, which lost 3 bases and 0 bases, there was a span of 14 bases. CDR3 sequence: CSVEAGAAANYGYTF. DNA of the CDR3: TGCAGCGTTGAGGCCGGGGCGGCGGCTAACTATGGCTACACCTTC.

This sequence joins TRBV11-2 and TRBJ2-4; either TRBD1 or TRBD2 may supply D (5 bases each). The CDR3 has 17 residues. Germline V gene sequence: CDR1 SGHAT, CDR2 FQNNGV. V lost 8 bases and J lost 1, with 21 bases in between. The chain's CDR3 is CASGPSGEGMAKNIQYF. Here the CDR3 DNA reads TGTGCCAGCGGCCCCTCCGGTGAGGGGATGGCCAAAAACATTCAGTACTTC.

V usage is TRBV28 and J usage is TRBJ2-5, with D possibly matching TRBD2 (5 bases). V was clipped by 2 bases and J by 11 bases, with 15 bases between them. In germline, CDR1 is MDHEN, CDR2 SYDVKM. This CDR3 has 13 residues. This CDR3 reads CASSLGIPWEQYF. CDR3 DNA sequence: TGTGCCAGCAGTTTAGGTATCCCCTGGGAGCAGTACTTC. Variable domain in full (rest from reference TRBV28 and TRBJ2-5): DVKVTQSSRYLVKRTGEKVFLECVQDMDHENMFWYRQDPGLGLRLIYFSYDVKMKEKGDIPEGYSVSREKKERFSLILESASTNQTSMYLCASSLGIPWEQYFGPGTRLLVL.

J is TRBJ2-5 and V is TRBV10-3, with D unclear. This CDR3 region has 14 residues. Germline V gene lookup returns CDR1 ENHRY and CDR2 SYGVKD. Trimming took off 4 bases at V and 5 bases at J, with 14 bases between the two ends. Written as DNA, the CDR3 is TGTGCCATCAGTGTTTCCGGTAGAATGGAGACCCAGTACTTC. This translates into CAISVSGRMETQYF.

This clonotype was recorded only once. The junction differs from germline at one of its ends, possibly a read error. This chain connects TRBV20-1 to TRBJ2-1; maybe TRBD2 (6 bases). CDR3 length equals 14 residues. The germline V gene has CDR1 DFQATT and CDR2 SNEGSKA (reference sequence). CDR3 region: CSTASANVYNEQFF. DNA of the CDR3: TGTAGTACAGCTAGCGCCAACGTTTACAATGAGCAGTTCTTC.

The sample holds a few counts of this clonotype. The chain employs TRBV7-9 and TRBJ1-2, with TRBD1 matching over 7 bases. This CDR3 is built from 20 residues. V lost 5 bases and J lost 1; bases outside the gene matches: 22. CDR1 is SEHNR and CDR2 is FQNEAQ in the germline V gene (reference sequence). CDR3 sequence: CASSVRSPLPGTANNYGYTF. CDR3 nucleotide sequence: TGTGCCAGCAGCGTTAGGAGTCCACTACCCGGGACAGCGAATAACTATGGCTACACCTTC.

This clonotype was seen a few times. V usage is TRBV7-8 and J usage is TRBJ1-6; D ambiguous. CDR3 length equals 14 residues. CDR1 SGHVS and CDR2 FQNEAQ come from the germline V gene. Trimming pared 5 bases from V and 10 bases from J, leaving 15 bases between. The CDR3 loop is CASSAVRVGSPLHF. The CDR3 nucleotides read TGTGCCAGCAGCGCGGTGAGGGTGGGATCACCCCTCCACTTT. Supplemented by reference TRBV7-8 and TRBJ1-6, the full variable domain reads GAGVSQSPRYKVAKRGQDVALRCDPISGHVSLFWYQQALGQGPEFLTYFQNEAQLDKSGLPSDRFFAERPEGSVSTLKIQRTQQEDSAVYLCASSAVRVGSPLHFGNGTRLTVT.

This clonotype has just one count. Just one base apart from a much larger clone, this may be a read error. J is TRBJ2-1 and V is TRBV5-1; 7 bases match TRBD2. The CDR3 contains 15 residues. Trimming removed 5 bases from V and 6 bases from J; junction bases left unmatched: 11. The germline V gene encodes CDR1 SGHRS and CDR2 YFSETQ. DNA for the CDR3: TGCGCCAGCAGACCCGGGACTAACCTGGGCAATGAGCAGTTCTTC. Its protein is CASRPGTNLGNEQFF.

This clonotype appeared a single time. This may be a read error: a much more frequent sequence differs by one nucleotide. V gene TRBV4-1 combines with J gene TRBJ2-1; TRBD2 agrees at 15 bases. CDR3 length: 18 amino acids. Germline V gene data show CDR1 as MGHRA and CDR2 as YSYEKL. CDR3 residues: CASSQHGLAGGSYNGQFF. In nucleotides, the CDR3 is TGCGCCAGCAGCCAACACGGACTAGCGGGAGGGTCGTACAATGGGCAGTTCTTC.

The table lists this clonotype with a count of one. The chain has TRBV12-3 or TRBV12-4 and TRBJ2-4; 10 nucleotides agree with TRBD2. With 6 bases clipped from V and 13 bases from J, the junction kept 15 bases outside the gene matches. This CDR3 is built from 15 residues. CDR3 coding DNA: TGTGCCAGCAGCAGGACTAGCGGAGGCGGGGGGGAGCAGTACTTC. Translation: CASSRTSGGGGEQYF.

At least ten counts were recorded for this clonotype. The chain employs TRBV5-1 and TRBJ2-1, with a tentative D call TRBD2 (6 bases). The J call may be mistaken, given a closer DNA end match to TRBJ2-7. Germline assignment: CDR1 SGHRS and CDR2 YFSETQ. The CDR3 has 15 amino acids. The CDR3 DNA is TGCGCCAGCAGCTTGGACGGGAGCTCCTACAATGAGCAGTACTTC. It yields the protein CASSLDGSSYNEQYF.